Listed here are 20 T cell receptor beta chains from one sample, sequenced in a study of metastatic and nonmetastatic thyroid tumors. MiXCR reprocessed the PCR reads for TCRdb. The table lists about 53,000 clones, roughly 22% of them singletons. Before thyroid surgery, none of the patients had received any treatment. The sequenced sample was blood. The receptors come from a female donor with papillary thyroid cancer or a benign thyroid nodule (not recorded which). Some clones in this sample may be carry-over from other donors' samples.

There are many counts of this clone. This chain connects TRBV10-3 to TRBJ2-3; possibly TRBD2 for D (6 bases). Trimming took off 6 bases at V and 6 bases at J, with 16 bases between the two ends. This CDR3 contains 14 residues. Per germline, CDR1 ENHRY and CDR2 SYGVKD. The CDR3 here is CAISQTSPGDTQYF. The DNA for the CDR3 is TGTGCCATCAGCCAAACTAGCCCAGGGGATACGCAGTATTTT.

A few counts support this clone. A much larger clone is a single base away; this may be a read error. J is TRBJ1-5 and V is TRBV24-1, with unresolved D. V dropped 10 bases and J dropped 9 bases, with 24 bases sitting between them. In germline, CDR1 is KGHDR, CDR2 SFDVKD. The CDR3 sequence is 15 residues long. DNA for the CDR3: TGTGCCACGAAGGGCCTGAGGAGGTTGGGTCGGCCCCAGCATTTT. The encoded protein is CATKGLRRLGRPQHF.

The chain carries TRBV28 and TRBJ1-6; possibly TRBD1 for D (6 bases). V was clipped by 5 bases and J by 8 bases, with 16 bases between them. Germline CDR1 and CDR2: MDHEN and SYDVKM. The CDR3 is made up of 15 amino acids. The CDR3 protein is CASSPGVSGDSPLHF. The CDR3 DNA follows: TGTGCCAGCAGTCCAGGGGTCTCAGGGGATTCACCCCTCCACTTT. Full variable domain (missing parts from reference TRBV28 and TRBJ1-6): DVKVTQSSRYLVKRTGEKVFLECVQDMDHENMFWYRQDPGLGLRLIYFSYDVKMKEKGDIPEGYSVSREKKERFSLILESASTNQTSMYLCASSPGVSGDSPLHFGNGTRLTVT.

This clone was detected ten times or more. This chain connects TRBV13 to TRBJ2-1; 16 bases are shared with TRBD2. The V segment lost 8 bases and the J segment 15 bases; nucleotides outside the gene matches: 4. Germline-derived CDR1 and CDR2 are PRHDT and FYEKMQ (reference sequence). This CDR3 spans 12 amino acids. The CDR3: CASGTSGRAPFF. The CDR3 DNA reads as TGTGCCAGCGGGACTAGCGGGAGGGCACCGTTCTTC.

The count of this clone is one. V is TRBV9 and J is TRBJ2-7, with D hard to call. Trimming took 0 bases from V and 1 from J, leaving 5 bases between them. The CDR3 loop spans 13 amino acids. Germline V CDR1 and CDR2: SGDLS, YYNGEE. In DNA, the CDR3 is TGTGCCAGCAGCGTAGATAGTTCCTACGAGCAGTACTTC. Its protein product is CASSVDSSYEQYF.

About this clone: One end of the junction fails to match germline, which may point to a read error. The V gene is TRBV24-1, the J gene TRBJ2-3; D perhaps matches TRBD2 (6 bases). Germline CDR1 KGHDR, CDR2 SFDVKD. CDR3 size: 16 residues. CDR3 bases: TGTGACACCAGTGACGGATGCCCGGGAGACACAGATACGCAGTATTTT. Its protein product is CDTSDGCPGDTDTQYF.

At least ten counts were recorded for this clone. This sequence joins TRBV18 and TRBJ1-3; D is uncertain. CDR1 and CDR2 (germline): KGHSH, LQKENI. This CDR3 contains 14 residues. Trimming shortened V by 5 bases and J by 0 bases, and 8 bases separated the two germline ends. The CDR3 loop reads CASSSYSSGNTIYF. CDR3 coding DNA: TGTGCCAGCTCAAGCTACAGCTCTGGAAACACCATATATTTT.

This clone was seen at least ten times. The chain is built from TRBV6-1 and TRBJ2-7, with D unresolved. Germline CDR1 MNHNS, CDR2 SASEGT. The length of the CDR3 is 12 residues. Trimming stripped 8 bases from V and 7 bases from J, with 15 bases between. The CDR3 protein is CASGPMNREQYF. The CDR3 nucleotides read TGTGCCAGCGGTCCAATGAACCGGGAGCAGTACTTC.

This clone was counted ten times or more. The chain recombines TRBV10-2 with TRBJ2-1, with 11 bases fitting TRBD1. CDR1 WSHSY and CDR2 SAAADI come from the germline V gene. V was clipped by 4 bases and J by 3 bases; unmatched bases: 5. The CDR3 spans 16 residues. The CDR3 coding sequence is TGCGCCAGCAGTGGGGGACAGGGGGTGGTCTACAATGAGCAGTTCTTC. Its protein is CASSGGQGVVYNEQFF.

The CDR3 DNA reads TGCAGTCCCACCGGACAGGGGGCGGAAGCTTTCTTT. This encodes CSPTGQGAEAFF. V usage is TRBV20-1 and J usage is TRBJ1-1; 11 bases align to TRBD1. The CDR3 loop spans 12 amino acids. Unmatched junction bases numbered 7, after V lost 8 bases and J lost 8 bases. The germline CDR1 and CDR2 sequences are DFQATT and SNEGSKA (reference sequence).

This clone was observed many times. The chain is built from TRBV30 and TRBJ2-5; no clear D gene. The germline V gene has CDR1 GTSNPN and CDR2 SVGIG (reference sequence). Between the trimmed V and J ends, which lost 0 bases and 5 bases, there was a span of 7 bases. CDR3 length: 12 residues. The DNA of the CDR3 is TGTGCCTGGAGTGTATCGACGGAGACCCAGTACTTC. This codes for CAWSVSTETQYF.

Ten or more counts support this clone. The rearrangement joins TRBV18 to TRBJ2-1, with D tentatively TRBD2 (5 bases). The CDR3 is 14 amino acids. The V gene lost 6 bases and the J gene lost 9 bases, with 18 bases spanning the gap. CDR1 is KGHSH and CDR2 is LQKENI in the germline V gene. CDR3 bases: TGTGCCAGCTCCGGCGCGGGCCGGCCCGTTGAGCAGTTCTTC. Translated, it gives CASSGAGRPVEQFF.

This clone has at least ten counts. The chain links TRBV5-1 to TRBJ2-3, with 13 positions matching TRBD2. After removal of 2 bases from V and 2 bases from J, the junction contained 5 bases not matched to a gene. The CDR3 length is 17 residues. Germline-derived CDR1 and CDR2 are SGHRS and YFSETQ. The CDR3 DNA sequence: TGCGCCAGCAGCTTTGAACTAGCGGGAGGGTCCACAGATACGCAGTATTTT. Its protein is CASSFELAGGSTDTQYF.

This clone was seen only a few times. The chain has TRBV28 and TRBJ2-7; TRBD1 aligns across 9 bases. V gave up 5 bases and J gave up 4 bases; unmatched junction bases: 9. The CDR3 covers 15 residues. Looked up from germline, CDR1 is MDHEN and CDR2 is SYDVKM. CDR3 DNA: TGTGCCAGCAGTACGCCCAAAGGACAGGGGTACGAGCAGTACTTC. Amino acid sequence: CASSTPKGQGYEQYF. Full variable domain (rest looked up from reference TRBV28 and TRBJ2-7): DVKVTQSSRYLVKRTGEKVFLECVQDMDHENMFWYRQDPGLGLRLIYFSYDVKMKEKGDIPEGYSVSREKKERFSLILESASTNQTSMYLCASSTPKGQGYEQYFGPGTRLTVT.

Turning to this clone: An end of the junction differs from the germline gene, which may be a read error. The chain uses TRBV6-1 and TRBJ1-5; D unclear. Germline V gene sequence: CDR1 MNHNS, CDR2 SASEGT. This CDR3 has 13 amino acids. The CDR3 region is CASRTQVNQPQNF. The CDR3 coding sequence is TGTGCGAGCAGAACTCAGGTGAATCAGCCCCAGAATTTT.

At least ten counts were recorded for this clone. This chain joins TRBV20-1 and TRBJ1-2; D uncertain. This CDR3 contains 14 residues. V gave up 2 bases and J gave up 6 bases, with 16 bases separating them. The germline gives CDR1 DFQATT, CDR2 SNEGSKA (reference sequence). CDR3 loop: CSARSRRAADGYTF. CDR3 sequence (DNA): TGCAGTGCTAGAAGCCGTCGGGCGGCGGATGGCTACACCTTC.

This clone was picked up many times. The CDR3 spells CASNPQGDNEQFF. The DNA of the CDR3 is TGTGCCAGCAACCCCCAGGGAGACAATGAGCAGTTCTTC. The chain carries TRBV6-1 and TRBJ2-1; either TRBD1 or TRBD2 may supply D (5 bases each). Germline V gene lookup returns CDR1 MNHNS and CDR2 SASEGT. This CDR3 spans 13 amino acids. Trimming pared 7 bases from V and 5 bases from J, leaving 12 bases between.

This clone showed up many times. The V gene is TRBV28, the J gene TRBJ1-2; tentative D call: TRBD1 (6 bases). Per germline, CDR1 MDHEN and CDR2 SYDVKM. This CDR3 region has 14 residues. The ends were cut back, 2 bases at V and 4 bases at J, with 11 bases in the middle. CDR3 bases: TGTGCCAGCAGTTTAGAACAGGGCGCCTATGGCTACACCTTC. This gives the protein CASSLEQGAYGYTF.

The sample holds many counts of this clone. The genes are TRBV4-1 and TRBJ1-2; tentative D call: TRBD1 (5 bases). From germline, CDR1 is MGHRA and CDR2 YSYEKL. V lost 0 bases, J lost 1 base, and 9 bases lay in between. This CDR3 contains 15 residues. This chain's CDR3 is CASSQDRGINYGYTF. CDR3 coding DNA: TGCGCCAGCAGCCAAGATAGGGGTATTAACTATGGCTACACCTTC.

This clone has ten or more counts. The chain combines TRBV20-1 with TRBJ2-3; 9 bases are a match to TRBD2. Germline-derived CDR1 and CDR2 are DFQATT and SNEGSKA (reference sequence). J lost 4 bases, V lost 7 bases, and 6 bases had no gene match. This CDR3 is 13 amino acids long. CDR3 in amino acids: CSVAAGGADTQYF. The CDR3 nucleotides read TGCAGTGTTGCAGCGGGAGGAGCAGATACGCAGTATTTT.